The rows below give T cell receptor beta chains drawn from one sample of a study of cytomegalovirus exposure and HLA in healthy donors. Method: immunoSEQ multiplex PCR; TCRdb's copy keeps in-frame clones and lacks some. The sample yields 150,000 to 200,000 clones, roughly four fifths seen once. Sequencing was performed on PBMCs. These receptors were taken from a man aged 25 to 40 in good health and CMV-seronegative. The CDR3 runs from the conserved cysteine through the conserved F or W. D genes are given only for firm matches. The listing skips clone size in some rows; elsewhere it reads once, few, many or a size class.

NA,TRBJ2-7,TRBV9,NA,CASSVESGSYEQYF,TGTGCCAGCAGCGTAGAGAGTGGCTCCTACGAGCAGTACTTC
TRBD2,TRBJ2-7,TRBV6-5,NA,CASSKLAGGGYEQYF,TGTGCCAGCAGTAAACTAGCGGGAGGAGGGTACGAGCAGTACTTC
NA,TRBJ1-2,TRBV14,NA,CASSHRQAYGYTF,TGTGCCAGCAGCCACAGACAGGCCTATGGCTACACCTTC
NA,TRBJ2-2,TRBV10-3,NA,CAISESYRVTGELFF,TGTGCCATCAGTGAGTCCTACAGGGTCACCGGGGAGCTGTTTTTT
NA,TRBJ2-7,TRBV5-1,NA,CASSVGEARPYEQYF,TGCGCCAGCAGCGTGGGGGAGGCCAGACCTTACGAGCAGTACTTC
TRBD1,TRBJ2-7,TRBV15,NA,CATSRGDRISYEQYF,TGTGCCACCAGCAGGGGGGACAGAATCTCCTACGAGCAGTACTTC
NA,TRBJ1-1,TRBV11-3,NA,CASSPTGMNTEAFF,TGTGCCAGCAGCCCTACAGGGATGAACACTGAAGCTTTCTTT
NA,TRBJ2-4,TRBV2,few,CASSLQGAKNIQYF,TGTGCCAGCAGCCTACAGGGAGCCAAAAACATTCAGTACTTC
NA,TRBJ1-4,TRBV2,NA,CASMREDEKLFF,TGTGCCAGCATGCGGGAGGATGAAAAACTGTTTTTT
TRBD1,TRBJ1-2,TRBV19,NA,CASRNRDRAYGYTF,TGTGCCAGTAGGAACCGGGACAGGGCGTATGGCTACACCTTC
TRBD2,TRBJ2-3,TRBV5-4,NA,CASSPPGRASGRGGTQYF,TGTGCCAGCAGCCCACCCGGAAGGGCTAGCGGGAGAGGGGGTACGCAGTATTTT